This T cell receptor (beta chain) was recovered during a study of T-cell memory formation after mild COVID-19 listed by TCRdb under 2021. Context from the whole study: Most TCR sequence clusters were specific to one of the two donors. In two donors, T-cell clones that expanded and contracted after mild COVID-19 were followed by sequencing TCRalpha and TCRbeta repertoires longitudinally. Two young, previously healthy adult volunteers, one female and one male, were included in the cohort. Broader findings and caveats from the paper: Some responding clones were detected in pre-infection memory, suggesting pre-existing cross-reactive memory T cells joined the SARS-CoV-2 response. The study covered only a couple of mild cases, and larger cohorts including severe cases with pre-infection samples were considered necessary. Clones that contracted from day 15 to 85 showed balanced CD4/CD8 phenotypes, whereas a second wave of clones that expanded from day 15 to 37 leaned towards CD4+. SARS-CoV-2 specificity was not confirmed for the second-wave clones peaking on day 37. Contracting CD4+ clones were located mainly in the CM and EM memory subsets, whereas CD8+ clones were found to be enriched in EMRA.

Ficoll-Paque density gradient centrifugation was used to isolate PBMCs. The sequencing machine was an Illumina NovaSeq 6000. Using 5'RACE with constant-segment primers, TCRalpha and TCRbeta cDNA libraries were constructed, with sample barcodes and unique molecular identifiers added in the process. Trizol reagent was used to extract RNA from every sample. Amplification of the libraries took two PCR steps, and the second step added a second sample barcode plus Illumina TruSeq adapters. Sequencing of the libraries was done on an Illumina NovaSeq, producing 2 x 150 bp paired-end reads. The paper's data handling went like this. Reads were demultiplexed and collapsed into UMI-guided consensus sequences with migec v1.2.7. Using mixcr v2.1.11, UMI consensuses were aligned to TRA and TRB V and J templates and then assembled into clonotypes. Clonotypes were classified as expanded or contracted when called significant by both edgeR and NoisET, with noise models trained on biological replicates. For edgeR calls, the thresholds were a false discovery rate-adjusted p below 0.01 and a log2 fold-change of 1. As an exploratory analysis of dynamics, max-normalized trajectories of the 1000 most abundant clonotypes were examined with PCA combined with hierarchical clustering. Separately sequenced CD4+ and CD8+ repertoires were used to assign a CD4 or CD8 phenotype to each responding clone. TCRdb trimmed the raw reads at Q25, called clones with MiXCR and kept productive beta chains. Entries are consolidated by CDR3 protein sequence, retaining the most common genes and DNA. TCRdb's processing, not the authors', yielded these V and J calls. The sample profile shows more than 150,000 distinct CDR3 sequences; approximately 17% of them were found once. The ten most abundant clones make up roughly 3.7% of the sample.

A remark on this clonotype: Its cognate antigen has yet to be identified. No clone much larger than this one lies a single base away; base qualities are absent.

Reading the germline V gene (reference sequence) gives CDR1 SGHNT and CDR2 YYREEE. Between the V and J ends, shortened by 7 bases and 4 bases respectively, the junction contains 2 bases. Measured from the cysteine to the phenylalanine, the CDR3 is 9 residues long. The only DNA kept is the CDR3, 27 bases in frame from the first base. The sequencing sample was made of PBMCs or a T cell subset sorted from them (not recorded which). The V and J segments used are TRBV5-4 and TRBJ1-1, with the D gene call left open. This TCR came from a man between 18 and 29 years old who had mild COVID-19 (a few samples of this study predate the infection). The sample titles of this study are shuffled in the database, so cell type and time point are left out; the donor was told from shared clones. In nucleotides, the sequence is TGTGCCAGCGGCACTGAAGCTTTCTTT. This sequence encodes CASGTEAFF.